Included here is one T cell receptor beta chain sequence, with context. Its antigen is not identified. The data derive from a study of cytomegalovirus exposure and HLA in healthy donors. Study-level information: T cells numbering about 179 million yielded 100 million to 120 million unique TCR beta sequences in an earlier analysis. Whole-study findings and limits: Indistinguishable V segments such as TRBV6-2 and TRBV6-3 were excluded. Reportedly, fewer N-insertions than the approximately 680-donor mean appeared in an Asian-associated ancestry cluster in a later analysis.

The CDR3 consists of 14 residues. Germline V gene lookup returns CDR1 MNHNS and CDR2 SASEGT. V was clipped by 2 bases and J by 4 bases; unmatched bases: 2. This PCR relied on a set of 60 Vbeta primers and 13 Jbeta primers. Repertoires were generated with immunoSEQ multiplex PCR, while TCRdb's copy carries only in-frame clones and drops some. This sample has 180,000 or so clones, with over 60% found just once. Sequenced sample: PBMCs. The V gene is TRBV6-1, the J gene TRBJ1-1; 9 bases agree with TRBD1. The TCR originated in a man aged 50 to 60 in good health and CMV-seropositive. For the CDR3, the DNA is TGTGCCAGCAGTGAAAGACAGGGGGTCACTGAAGCTTTCTTT. Its translation is CASSERQGVTEAFF.